The clone carrying this T cell receptor (beta chain) showed up just once. The sample belongs to a study of cytomegalovirus exposure and HLA in healthy donors. V was trimmed by 0 bases and J by 9 bases, leaving 10 bases between them. Germline assignment: CDR1 GTSNPN and CDR2 SVGIG (reference sequence). CDR3 length: 12 residues. Primers included in the PCR were 60 Vbeta and 13 Jbeta primers. Libraries were prepared by immunoSEQ multiplex PCR; TCRdb keeps only in-frame clonotypes and omits some of them. Here the sample spans some 190,000 clones, approximately 81% being singletons. The sequence was collected from a boy aged 2 to 10 in good health and CMV-seronegative. The chain combines TRBV30 with TRBJ2-3; possible D gene TRBD2, 6 bases. Sequencing was carried out using PBMCs. CDR3 nucleotide sequence: TGTGCCTGGAGTGTACGGGCGGGGACGCAGTATTTT. As protein: CAWSVRAGTQYF.